This is a list of T cell receptor beta chains from one sample in a study of blood T cell dynamics during melanoma immunotherapy. TCRdb's table, derived via immunoSEQ multiplex PCR, lists solely in-frame clones and lacks some. The sample carries about 15,000 clones, about 90% recorded once. The input for sequencing was blood, taken from a patient treated with checkpoint blockade. The source is a human donor with melanoma. Both conserved end residues are part of each CDR3. Fields, in order: D gene, V gene, J gene, clone size, CDR3 protein, CDR3 DNA. D genes are given only for firm matches. Some rows have no size entry. The others give once, few or many, or a class for an expanded clone.

NA	TRBV6-1	TRBJ1-3	NA	CASSEALPRISTTIYF	TGTGCCAGCAGTGAAGCGCTCCCGCGTATTAGCACAACCATATATTTT
TRBD1	TRBV5-4	TRBJ2-7	NA	CASRPGTDFYEQYF	TGTGCCAGCAGGCCCGGGACAGACTTCTACGAGCAGTACTTC
NA	TRBV5-1	TRBJ2-7	NA	CASSNLQASYEQYF	TGCGCCAGCAGCAACTTGCAGGCCTCCTACGAGCAGTACTTC
TRBD1	TRBV12-5	TRBJ1-5	NA	CASGLVLGQGAINADQPQHF	TGTGCTAGTGGTTTGGTACTTGGACAGGGGGCGATTAACGCCGATCAGCCCCAGCATTTT
NA	TRBV30	TRBJ1-4	NA	CAWSVGSKATNEKLFF	TGTGCCTGGAGTGTAGGCAGCAAAGCAACTAATGAAAAACTGTTTTTT
NA	TRBV5-1	TRBJ2-1	NA	CASSSGRSSYNEQFF	TGCGCCAGCAGCTCGGGGCGTAGCTCCTACAATGAGCAGTTCTTC
TRBD1	TRBV5-4	TRBJ2-1	NA	CASSPPGQGGNEQFF	TGTGCCAGCAGCCCACCGGGACAGGGGGGTAATGAGCAGTTCTTC
TRBD2	TRBV10-3	TRBJ2-3	NA	CAIKPYSGTSTDTQYF	TGTGCCATCAAACCCTATAGCGGGACTAGCACAGATACGCAGTATTTT
NA	TRBV7-9	TRBJ2-7	NA	CASSIGTGSGEQYF	TGTGCCAGCAGCATCGGGACCGGGTCGGGCGAGCAGTACTTC
NA	TRBV5-1	TRBJ2-3	NA	CASSQDGDTQYF	TGCGCCAGCAGCCAGGACGGAGATACGCAGTATTTT
NA	TRBV7-3	TRBJ1-1	NA	CASSLSRSNTEAFF	TGTGCCAGCAGCTTAAGCAGGTCGAACACTGAAGCTTTCTTT
NA	TRBV11-2	TRBJ2-4	NA	CASSLYSQGVASKNIQYF	TGTGCCAGCAGCCTCTACTCTCAGGGTGTTGCGTCCAAAAACATTCAGTACTTC
NA	TRBV9	TRBJ1-2	NA	CASSVGVVRAGGYTF	TGTGCCAGCAGCGTAGGCGTAGTAAGGGCCGGTGGCTACACCTTC
NA	TRBV30	TRBJ2-1	NA	CAWTGLSRYNEQFF	TGTGCCTGGACCGGACTTTCTCGGTACAATGAGCAGTTCTTC
NA	TRBV6-1	TRBJ2-5	few	CASSVEGWGQETQYF	TGTGCCAGCAGTGTTGAGGGCTGGGGCCAAGAGACCCAGTACTTC
NA	TRBV9	TRBJ2-1	NA	CASSVSIWGASSYNEQFF	TGTGCCAGCAGCGTTTCAATTTGGGGGGCAAGCTCCTACAATGAGCAGTTCTTC
NA	TRBV7-9	TRBJ2-1	NA	CASSRSWEAPYNEQFF	TGTGCCAGCAGCCGCTCTTGGGAGGCACCCTACAATGAGCAGTTCTTC
TRBD1	TRBV6-6	TRBJ2-2	NA	CASSSDRGSTGELFF	TGTGCCAGCAGTTCAGACAGGGGTTCCACCGGGGAGCTGTTTTTT
NA	TRBV9	TRBJ1-1	NA	CASSQSSRGNTEAFF	TGTGCCAGCAGCCAGAGCAGCAGGGGCAACACTGAAGCTTTCTTT
NA	TRBV19	TRBJ2-1	NA	CASSIGRGSSYNEQFF	TGTGCCAGTAGTATAGGCCGGGGGAGCTCCTACAATGAGCAGTTCTTC
NA	TRBV5-1	TRBJ2-5	NA	CASSLERNWEETQYF	TGCGCCAGCAGCTTAGAACGAAACTGGGAAGAGACCCAGTACTTC
NA	TRBV6-6	TRBJ2-3	NA	CASSHRWSTDTQYF	TGTGCCAGCAGCCACCGGTGGAGCACAGATACGCAGTATTTT
NA	TRBV19	TRBJ1-5	NA	CASGTITQTNQPQHF	TGTGCCAGTGGCACGATAACACAGACCAATCAGCCCCAGCATTTT
TRBD2	TRBV7-9	TRBJ2-3	NA	CASSPPRGTSGSVTDTQYF	TGTGCCAGCAGCCCCCCACGCGGGACTAGCGGGAGTGTTACAGATACGCAGTATTTT
NA	TRBV5-4	TRBJ1-5	once	CASSIGGGLGNQPQHF	TGTGCCAGCAGCATCGGCGGTGGGTTGGGCAATCAGCCCCAGCATTTT
TRBD2	TRBV5-4	TRBJ2-3	NA	CASLAGGRTDTQYF	TGTGCCAGCCTAGCGGGAGGACGCACAGATACGCAGTATTTT
NA	TRBV4-1	TRBJ2-2	NA	CASSRQVGTDLGAGELFF	TGCGCCAGCAGCCGGCAGGTTGGGACCGACCTCGGGGCCGGGGAGCTGTTTTTT
NA	TRBV19	TRBJ2-1	NA	CASSPGVGNEQFF	TGTGCCAGTAGCCCCGGGGTAGGCAATGAGCAGTTCTTC
TRBD1	TRBV6-1	TRBJ1-5	NA	CASRGDRPNNQPQHF	TGTGCCAGCAGAGGGGACAGACCTAACAATCAGCCCCAGCATTTT
NA	TRBV21-1	TRBJ1-3	NA	CASSKLTGAGNTIYF	TGTGCCAGCAGCAAACTCACAGGGGCTGGAAACACCATATATTTT
TRBD1	TRBV7-9	TRBJ1-4	NA	CASSSRDRENEKLFF	TGTGCCAGCAGCTCCCGGGACAGGGAAAATGAAAAACTGTTTTTT
NA	TRBV7-9	TRBJ2-7	NA	CASSQTGTLREQYF	TGTGCCAGCAGCCAGACAGGAACCCTACGTGAGCAGTACTTC
TRBD1	TRBV27	TRBJ1-5	NA	CASSSGTENQPQHF	TGTGCCAGCAGTTCAGGGACAGAGAATCAGCCCCAGCATTTT
TRBD1	TRBV2	TRBJ1-5	once	CASSRGQGAGNQPQHF	TGTGCCAGCAGTAGGGGACAGGGGGCCGGCAATCAGCCCCAGCATTTT
NA	TRBV7-9	TRBJ1-1	NA	CASSPWLGSPNTEAFF	TGTGCCAGCAGCCCGTGGTTGGGCAGTCCGAACACTGAAGCTTTCTTT
NA	TRBV6-5	TRBJ1-2	NA	CASSYSRGGADGYTF	TGTGCCAGCAGTTATTCCCGGGGAGGGGCGGATGGCTACACCTTC
NA	TRBV7-8	TRBJ2-3	NA	CASSPRVDTQYF	TGTGCCAGCAGCCCCCGGGTAGATACGCAGTATTTT
TRBD1	TRBV6-1	TRBJ2-6	NA	CASSEVGTGLSGANVLTF	TGTGCCAGCAGTGAAGTCGGGACAGGGCTCTCTGGGGCCAACGTCCTGACTTTC
NA	TRBV7-2	TRBJ1-1	NA	CASSLGGLLNTEAFF	TGTGCCAGCAGCTTAGGGGGGCTATTGAACACTGAAGCTTTCTTT
TRBD1	TRBV10-3	TRBJ2-1	NA	CAISAGGTGGSNEQFF	TGTGCCATCAGTGCAGGGGGCACAGGGGGGAGCAATGAGCAGTTCTTC
NA	TRBV29-1	TRBJ2-3	NA	CSVGPSVDTQYF	TGCAGCGTTGGCCCTAGCGTGGATACGCAGTATTTT
NA	TRBV5-1	TRBJ2-3	NA	CASKWSQYTDTQYF	TGCGCCAGCAAGTGGAGCCAGTACACAGATACGCAGTATTTT
NA	TRBV28	TRBJ1-1	NA	CASSRPAEGTEAFF	TGTGCCAGCAGTCGTCCTGCGGAGGGCACTGAAGCTTTCTTT
TRBD1	TRBV7-6	TRBJ2-7	once	CASSLDGTGTFGEQYF	TGTGCCAGCAGCTTAGATGGGACAGGGACCTTCGGCGAGCAGTACTTC
NA	TRBV7-9	TRBJ2-7	once	CASSSTGEQYF	TGTGCCAGCAGCTCCACTGGTGAGCAGTACTTC
NA	TRBV4-1	TRBJ1-2	NA	CASSHPGEGLGGYTF	TGCGCCAGCAGCCACCCGGGAGAGGGTCTGGGAGGCTACACCTTC
TRBD1	TRBV19	TRBJ1-4	NA	CASSTQQGAHEKLFF	TGTGCCAGTAGTACCCAACAGGGGGCGCATGAAAAACTGTTTTTT
TRBD2	TRBV19	TRBJ2-7	once	CASSPTSGPYEQYF	TGTGCCAGTAGTCCGACTAGCGGGCCCTACGAGCAGTACTTC
NA	TRBV7-2	TRBJ2-5	NA	CASSLHRQETQYF	TGTGCCAGCAGCTTACACAGACAAGAGACCCAGTACTTC
TRBD1	TRBV7-2	TRBJ2-7	NA	CASSLTGVYEQYF	TGTGCCAGCAGCTTGACAGGGGTCTACGAGCAGTACTTC
TRBD1	TRBV18	TRBJ2-7	NA	CASSLPGQGSEQYF	TGTGCCAGCTCACTGCCGGGACAGGGTAGCGAGCAGTACTTC
NA	TRBV5-1	TRBJ2-1	NA	CASSLDRPSYNEQFF	TGCGCCAGCAGCTTGGATCGCCCCTCCTACAATGAGCAGTTCTTC
NA	TRBV6-6	TRBJ1-1	NA	CASSAVGAGTEAFF	TGTGCCAGCAGTGCCGTTGGGGCGGGCACTGAAGCTTTCTTT
TRBD2	TRBV5-1	TRBJ2-7	NA	CASCLAGDSYEQYF	TGCGCCAGCTGTCTAGCGGGAGATTCCTACGAGCAGTACTTC
NA	TRBV2	TRBJ2-1	NA	CASSVEDHSYNEQFF	TGTGCCAGCAGTGTTGAGGACCACTCCTACAATGAGCAGTTCTTC